This TCR beta chain originates from a study of blood T cell repertoires in COVID-19. Clones were sequenced by immunoSEQ multiplex PCR, and TCRdb holds only the in-frame ones, with some missing. The data hold 100,000 to 120,000 clones, with approximately 79% observed a single time. The V end was cut by 0 bases, the J end by 2 bases, with 11 bases between. The length of the CDR3 is 15 residues. Germline V gene data show CDR1 as SGHNT and CDR2 as YYREEE (reference sequence). The chain uses TRBV5-4 and TRBJ1-1, with D hard to call. Sequencing input: peripheral blood. This receptor was identified in a woman older than 75 with active or convalescent COVID-19. The CDR3 loop is CASSLDTQKNTEAFF. CDR3 nucleotides: TGTGCCAGCAGCTTGGATACACAGAAAAACACTGAAGCTTTCTTT.